Listed below are T cell receptor beta chains from one sample, sequenced in a study of response to subunit inactivated influenza vaccine. TCRdb recomputed calls from the RT-PCR reads with MiXCR, one row per CDR3 protein. The profile shows around 520,000 distinct CDR3 sequences, roughly 10% of them singletons. The source material was PBMCs from blood, sampled on the day of vaccination. These receptors were obtained from a man aged 50-60 years who received an inactivated influenza vaccine. The CDR3 runs from the conserved cysteine through the conserved F or W. D genes are given only for firm matches. Part of the rows lack a size; the others show once, few, many or a class for expanded clones.

d_call clone_size j_call v_call cdr3_nt cdr3_aa
TRBD1 - TRBJ1-1 TRBV12-3/TRBV12-4 TGTGCCAGCGCGGCGGGACAGGGTGCCCTTGACACTGAAGCTTTCTTT CASAAGQGALDTEAFF
- - TRBJ1-1 TRBV6-1 TGTGCCAGCAGTGGACCGGGACGGTTGAACACTGAAGCTTTCTTT CASSGPGRLNTEAFF
- - TRBJ2-7 TRBV27 TGTGCCAGCAGCAGATACAGGGGGGGGACCTACGAGCAGTACTTC CASSRYRGGTYEQYF
- few TRBJ2-7 TRBV2 TGTGCCAGCAAGAGGCTGGGGGCGTACGAGCAGTACTTC CASKRLGAYEQYF
- - TRBJ2-1 TRBV7-9 TGTGCCAGCAGCTCATCTTCGGACTGGAACAATGAGCAGTTCTTC CASSSSSDWNNEQFF
TRBD1 - TRBJ1-2 TRBV3-1 TGTGCCAGCAGTGAGGGACAGCGATCTAACTATGGCTACACCTTC CASSEGQRSNYGYTF
- many TRBJ2-5 TRBV15 TGTGCCACCAGCAGAGATGTGATAGTCGGAACGCAAGAGACCCAGTACTTC CATSRDVIVGTQETQYF
- - TRBJ2-7 TRBV12-3/TRBV12-4 TGTGCCAGCAGTTTCTTTGGGCAGGGGTACGAGCAGTACTTC CASSFFGQGYEQYF
- - TRBJ1-2 TRBV7-2 TGTGCCAGCAGCTTAGCGGAAGCTATCTATGGCTACACCTTC CASSLAEAIYGYTF
TRBD2 - TRBJ2-7 TRBV6-2/TRBV6-3 TGTGCCACAAGACTAGCGGGAGCCCCTGGGCACGAGCAGTACTTC CATRLAGAPGHEQYF
- few TRBJ2-6 TRBV11-2 TGTGCCAGCAGCTTAGAATTCCCGGGACGTTTCTCTGGGGCCAACGTCCTGACTTTC CASSLEFPGRFSGANVLTF
TRBD2 - TRBJ2-1 TRBV5-5 TGTGCCAGCAGCCCCGGGACTAGACATGAGCAGTTCTTC CASSPGTRHEQFF
TRBD1 - TRBJ2-7 TRBV28 TGTGCCAGCCGAACATCCGGGACAGGGAATTACGAGCAGTACTTC CASRTSGTGNYEQYF
TRBD1 - TRBJ2-3 TRBV10-3 TGTGCCGCTGGGGACAGGGGGACAGATACGCAGTATTTT CAAGDRGTDTQYF
- many TRBJ1-6 TRBV12-3/TRBV12-4 TGTGCCAGCAGCCTTCGACCCTTCCCTAAGCTCCACTTT CASSLRPFPKLHF
- few TRBJ2-3 TRBV20-1 TGCAGTGCTAGAGCTGACCTGGATACGCAGTATTTT CSARADLDTQYF
- - TRBJ1-4 TRBV18 TGTGCCAGCTCACCAGGGACACAGGTGGAAAAACTGTTTTTT CASSPGTQVEKLFF
TRBD1 - TRBJ2-4 TRBV7-7 TGTGCTAGCAGCCCGGGACAGGGGGTAAACATTCAGTACTTC CASSPGQGVNIQYF
- few TRBJ2-7 TRBV4-1 TGCGCCAGCAGCCAAGAAATCACGGGGGCAGGGGCCTACGAGCAGTACTTC CASSQEITGAGAYEQYF
- few TRBJ2-1 TRBV4-3 TGCGCCAGCAGCCAAGATCCCCTTGGAGTCTATGAGCAGTTCTTC CASSQDPLGVYEQFF
TRBD2 few TRBJ2-3 TRBV20-1 TGCAGTGCTAGACAGGGGACTAGCGGGGGCCCAGATACGCAGTATTTT CSARQGTSGGPDTQYF
- few TRBJ2-1 TRBV6-2/TRBV6-3 TGTGCCAGCAGTGCACTCAGGGGCAATGAGCAGTTCTTC CASSALRGNEQFF
TRBD2 - TRBJ2-7 TRBV27 TGTGCCAGCAGTTACGGACTAGCGGCCGAGCAGTACTTC CASSYGLAAEQYF
TRBD2 few TRBJ2-3 TRBV6-6 TGTGCCAGCAGTTCGGGGGGATCAGGCACGCAGTATTTT CASSSGGSGTQYF
- - TRBJ2-1 TRBV7-2 TGTGCCAGCAGCCGTTCCTTTGGGGGAGGCAACTACAATGAGCAGTTCTTC CASSRSFGGGNYNEQFF
- - TRBJ2-5 TRBV5-1 TGCGCCAGCAGCCGATTCCCTTCGACAGACCACCAAGAGACCCAGTACTTC CASSRFPSTDHQETQYF
TRBD2 many TRBJ2-1 TRBV9 TGTGCCAGCAGCGTATTTGCTTTAGCGGGAAAGGGGCCCTACAATGAGCAGTTCTTC CASSVFALAGKGPYNEQFF
TRBD2 - TRBJ2-1 TRBV20-1 TGCAGTGCTAAAAACCTAGGGACTAGCGGGAGGAGCTCCTACAATGAGCAGTTCTTC CSAKNLGTSGRSSYNEQFF
- - TRBJ2-5 TRBV12-3/TRBV12-4 TGTGCCTGCAGTTTAGGCAGGTGGGAGACCCAGTACTTC CACSLGRWETQYF